What follows are 13 T cell receptor beta chains derived from one specimen sequenced in a study of regulatory T cells in long-lasting Graves disease. Regarding time point: persistent/refractory GD, antithyroid drugs over 5 years with positive TRAb. RNA extracted from PBMCs served as the sequencing template. In building TCR beta libraries, iRepertoire HTBI primers were used together with Arm-PCR of CDR3 regions. TCRdb reanalysed the multiplex PCR reads using MiXCR and keeps one entry per CDR3 protein. Of about 470,000 distinct CDR3 sequences in the sample, around a fifth were seen once. The sample here was peripheral blood mononuclear cells (PBMCs), taken when the disease was refractory, from a patient treated with antithyroid drugs. The receptors originated from a female donor with Graves disease.

This clonotype was counted only a few times. The rearrangement uses TRBV15 and TRBJ2-7, with 8 bases that match TRBD2. Germline CDR1 reads LNHNV; CDR2 reads YYDKDF (reference sequence). V dropped 1 base and J dropped 6; count of bases not matched to a gene: 2. The CDR3 length is 13 residues. CDR3 region: CATSRAGGGEQYF. In nucleotides, the CDR3 is TGTGCCACCAGCAGAGCGGGAGGGGGCGAGCAGTACTTC.

This clonotype has at least ten counts. CDR3: CASSLKGNEQYF. The DNA for the CDR3 is TGTGCCAGCAGTTTGAAAGGGAATGAGCAGTACTTC. The chain couples TRBV28 to TRBJ2-7; D remains ambiguous. Trimming stripped 3 bases from V and 7 bases from J, with 10 bases between. CDR1 is MDHEN, CDR2 SYDVKM, per germline. The CDR3 sequence is 12 residues long. Combining the CDR3 with reference TRBV28 and TRBJ2-7 gives the whole variable domain DVKVTQSSRYLVKRTGEKVFLECVQDMDHENMFWYRQDPGLGLRLIYFSYDVKMKEKGDIPEGYSVSREKKERFSLILESASTNQTSMYLCASSLKGNEQYFGPGTRLTVT.

This clonotype showed up many times. This chain links TRBV20-1 with TRBJ1-4, with D unresolved. Trimming removed 2 bases from V and 0 bases from J, with 13 bases in between. Germline V CDR1 and CDR2: DFQATT, SNEGSKA (reference sequence). The CDR3 spans 16 residues. This chain's CDR3 is CSARPTASATNEKLFF. CDR3 sequence (DNA): TGCAGTGCTAGACCCACAGCTTCTGCAACTAATGAAAAACTGTTTTTT.

The chain links TRBV6-1 to TRBJ2-3; no reliable D call. This CDR3 contains 14 residues. Trimming took 5 bases from V and 6 from J, leaving 15 bases between them. CDR1 and CDR2 (germline): MNHNS, SASEGT. In nucleotides, the CDR3 is TGTGCCAGCAGTCCAACGTCACTTGGGGATACGCAGTATTTT. Protein sequence: CASSPTSLGDTQYF.

The table lists this clonotype with a few counts. The rearrangement uses TRBV5-5 and TRBJ1-1; D call uncertain. The length of the CDR3 is 14 residues. V was trimmed by 4 bases and J by 6 bases, leaving 16 bases between them. Germline CDR1 is SGHKS and CDR2 is YYEKEE (reference sequence). The CDR3 is CASSHGVTFAEAFF. CDR3 sequence (DNA): TGTGCCAGCAGCCACGGGGTCACATTCGCTGAAGCTTTCTTT.

Ten or more counts support this clonotype. This chain joins TRBV11-3 and TRBJ1-1; D unclear. CDR1 and CDR2 from the germline V gene are SGHNT and YENEEA. V was pared by 7 bases and J by 7 bases, with 13 bases between. The CDR3 has 12 amino acids. Here the CDR3 reads CASTVSASEAFF. Written as DNA, the CDR3 is TGTGCCAGCACCGTCTCGGCTAGTGAAGCTTTCTTT.

Concerning this clonotype: The CDR3 does not close with the conserved phenylalanine or tryptophan, likely indicating a read error. This chain links TRBV19 with TRBJ1-5; TRBD1 is a possible D gene (6 bases). Trimming shortened V by 5 bases and J by 8 bases, and 22 bases separated the two germline ends. The length of the CDR3 is 16 residues. Germline CDR1 is LNHDA and CDR2 is SQIVND (reference sequence). CDR3 in DNA: TGTGCCAGTAGTTCGACCCAGGGGCTCCCCACTGAGCCCCAGCATCTT. This gives the protein CASSSTQGLPTEPQHL.

This clonotype was seen at least ten times. The chain uses TRBV12-3 or TRBV12-4 and TRBJ1-2, with no clear D. Deletions cut 6 bases from V and 2 bases from J, with 7 bases between. The CDR3 sequence is 12 residues long. This CDR3 reads CASSPENYGYTF. The CDR3 DNA is TGTGCCAGCAGCCCAGAGAACTATGGCTACACCTTC.

Many counts were recorded for this clonotype. V is TRBV13 and J is TRBJ2-7; 7 bases are shared with TRBD1. There are 14 residues in the CDR3. V gave up 5 bases and J gave up 4 bases; unmatched junction bases: 8. Per the germline V gene, CDR1 is PRHDT and CDR2 is FYEKMQ (reference sequence). In nucleotides, the CDR3 is TGTGCCAGCAGCCCCCGGGACAGCCCATACGAGCAGTACTTC. Amino acid sequence: CASSPRDSPYEQYF.

The J gene is TRBJ1-2, the V gene TRBV4-2, with D unresolved. The CDR3 runs to 16 residues. V lost 1 base and J lost 4, with 16 bases in between. From germline, CDR1 is LGHNA and CDR2 YNFKEQ. In nucleotides, the CDR3 is TGTGCCAGCAGCCAAGCCGGCCAGACACGGTCCTATGGCTACACCTTC. It encodes CASSQAGQTRSYGYTF.

In this sample, this clonotype turned up a few times. V and J are TRBV7-9 and TRBJ2-5; 8 nucleotides line up with TRBD1. This CDR3 is 15 amino acids long. The V and J ends lost 5 bases and 2 bases, in that order; junction bases with no gene match: 7. CDR1 is SEHNR, CDR2 FQNEAQ, per germline (reference sequence). The CDR3 DNA reads as TGTGCCAGCAGCCGCGGACAGGGCCCACAAGAGACCCAGTACTTC. Residues: CASSRGQGPQETQYF.

This clonotype appeared once. CDR3 in amino acids: CASSQEWGTLPYEQYF. The CDR3 region has the DNA TGTGCCAGCAGCCAAGAGTGGGGAACACTTCCTTACGAGCAGTACTTC. The chain is built from TRBV14 and TRBJ2-7, with D uncertain. The V end lost 0 bases, the J end lost 4 bases, and 16 bases lay between the germline ends. From germline, CDR1 is SGHDN and CDR2 FVKESK. The CDR3 has 16 amino acids.

This clonotype came up many times. The genes are TRBV6-1 and TRBJ2-7; D gene unclear. The germline V gene has CDR1 MNHNS and CDR2 SASEGT. The V gene lost 6 bases and the J gene lost 5 bases, with 17 bases spanning the gap. This CDR3 region has 14 residues. The CDR3 here is CASRTRNLIDEQYF. The CDR3 bases are TGTGCCAGCAGGACAAGGAATTTGATCGACGAGCAGTACTTC.